Listed here are 28 T cell receptor beta chains from one sample, sequenced in a study of breast tumors, draining lymph nodes, adjacent tissues. TCRdb called the multiplex PCR reads again in MiXCR, with one record for every CDR3 protein. The table lists about 220,000 distinct CDR3 sequences, 30% to 35% of them singletons. Axillary draining lymph nodes of breast cancer patients supplied the node samples. Sample: axillary lymph node tissue. These receptors all come from a female donor with breast cancer. Some clones in this sample may be carry-over from other donors' samples.

This clonotype was observed many times. The V gene is TRBV6-5, the J gene TRBJ1-2, with a weak D call TRBD1 (6 bases). The germline V and J ends were trimmed by 2 bases and 2 bases, with 12 bases remaining between them. Germline V gene lookup returns CDR1 MNHEY and CDR2 SVGAGI. The CDR3 sequence is 15 residues long. The CDR3 reads CASSYRGQGNYGYTF. In nucleotides, the CDR3 is TGTGCCAGCAGTTACCGGGGGCAGGGGAACTATGGCTACACCTTC.

This clonotype showed up many times. The rearrangement joins TRBV6-1 to TRBJ2-3; a possible D gene is TRBD2 (5 bases). V gave up 4 bases and J gave up 5 bases, with 10 bases separating them. The CDR3 length is 13 residues. The germline gives CDR1 MNHNS, CDR2 SASEGT. CDR3 residues: CASSVLLEDTQYF. As DNA, the CDR3 is TGTGCCAGCAGTGTCCTACTAGAAGATACGCAGTATTTT.

This clonotype was picked up a small number of times. In nucleotides, the CDR3 is TGTGCCAGCAGCTTTTCCGTGACGAACACCGGGGAGCTGTTTTTT. It encodes CASSFSVTNTGELFF. The rearrangement uses TRBV5-4 and TRBJ2-2; D unclear. This CDR3 comprises 15 residues. Per the germline V gene, CDR1 is SGHNT and CDR2 is YYREEE (reference sequence). Trimming removed 2 bases at V and 0 bases at J, with 8 bases between.

In its sample, this clonotype was seen many times. The genes are TRBV18 and TRBJ2-2; D is tentatively TRBD1 or TRBD2 (5 bases each). The CDR3 consists of 14 residues. V lost 1 base and J 3 bases, leaving 6 bases between the germline ends. Germline V gene data show CDR1 as KGHSH and CDR2 as LQKENI. The CDR3 sequence: CASSPRGDTGELFF. CDR3 nucleotides: TGTGCCAGCTCACCACGAGGGGACACCGGGGAGCTGTTTTTT. Filled out from reference TRBV18 and TRBJ2-2, the complete variable domain reads NAGVMQNPRHLVRRRGQEARLRCSPMKGHSHVYWYRQLPEEGLKFMVYLQKENIIDESGMPKERFSAEFPKEGPSILRIQQVVRGDSAAYFCASSPRGDTGELFFGEGSRLTVL.

This clonotype turned up a few times. This chain uses TRBV4-3 with TRBJ1-2; possibly TRBD1 for D (5 bases). CDR3 length: 14 amino acids. Trimming cost V 0 bases and J 8 bases, with 13 bases left between them. Looked up from germline, CDR1 is LGHNA and CDR2 is YSLEER. DNA for the CDR3: TGCGCCAGCAGCCAAGAAGGAGGGGTAGGCGGCTACACCTTC. It specifies CASSQEGGVGGYTF.

Concerning this clonotype itself: Given a much more abundant clone one base away, this may be a read error. In DNA form, the CDR3 reads TGTGCCAGCAGCTTAGTAGTAGCGGGGGCCTGCAATGAGCAGTTCTTC. Its translation is CASSLVVAGACNEQFF. The chain combines TRBV7-6 with TRBJ2-1; 9 bases are shared with TRBD2. The V segment lost 1 base and the J segment 6 bases; nucleotides outside the gene matches: 7. This CDR3 spans 16 amino acids. The germline V gene encodes CDR1 SGHVS and CDR2 FNYEAQ.

This rearrangement joins TRBV12-3 or TRBV12-4 to TRBJ2-7; 8 nucleotides agree with TRBD1. J lost 5 bases, V lost 6 bases, and 12 bases had no gene match. This CDR3 region has 15 residues. CDR3 region: CASSPSGRGPNEQYF. The CDR3 nucleotides read TGTGCCAGCAGCCCGTCGGGCAGGGGGCCAAACGAGCAGTACTTC.

A single count supports this clonotype. This chain connects TRBV6-2 or TRBV6-3 to TRBJ2-7; D could derive from TRBD1 or TRBD2 (5 bases each). Trimming left V 6 bases short and J 0 bases short, with 18 bases between. The CDR3 runs 16 residues. CDR1 is MNHEY and CDR2 is SVGEGT in the germline V gene. The CDR3: CASSRPGPASSYEQYF. The CDR3 DNA reads as TGTGCCAGCAGCCGACCGGGACCGGCAAGCTCCTACGAGCAGTACTTC.

The sample holds many counts of this clonotype. V is TRBV6-1 and J is TRBJ2-5; 7 nucleotides agree with TRBD1. The germline CDR1 and CDR2 sequences are MNHNS and SASEGT. The V segment lost 4 bases and the J segment 4 bases; nucleotides outside the gene matches: 3. The CDR3 is made up of 13 amino acids. Written as DNA, the CDR3 is TGTGCCAGCAGTGTATACAGGGGAGAGACCCAGTACTTC. This gives the protein CASSVYRGETQYF.

The chain joins TRBV6-6 to TRBJ2-1; D might be TRBD2 (6 bases). V was shortened by 6 bases and J by 7 bases, with 13 bases between the two germline ends. The CDR3 extends over 13 amino acids. The germline V gene encodes CDR1 MNHNY and CDR2 SVGAGI (reference sequence). The CDR3 sequence is CASSWGDGNEQFF. CDR3 coding DNA: TGTGCCAGCAGCTGGGGGGATGGGAATGAGCAGTTCTTC.

This clonotype occurred many times. The chain combines TRBV7-3 with TRBJ2-2; no firm D call. The CDR3 runs 16 residues. Germline V gene sequence: CDR1 SGHTA, CDR2 FQGTGA. The V and J ends lost 4 bases and 4 bases respectively, with 16 bases between them. This chain's CDR3 is CASSYSPTGFTGELFF. In DNA form, the CDR3 reads TGTGCCAGCAGCTATAGCCCTACTGGGTTCACCGGGGAGCTGTTTTTT.

Only one count was recorded for this clonotype. This rearrangement joins TRBV7-2 to TRBJ2-3, with TRBD2 matching 12 bases. The germline V gene has CDR1 SGHTA and CDR2 FQGNSA. The CDR3 is 19 residues long. Trimming cost V 1 base and J 0 bases; bases outside gene matches: 8. The CDR3 is CASSLGRPGTSGSTDTQYF. CDR3 DNA sequence: TGTGCCAGCAGCTTAGGTCGGCCCGGGACTAGCGGGAGCACAGATACGCAGTATTTT.

V is TRBV4-2 and J is TRBJ2-3, with TRBD2 matching 7 bases. The CDR3 is 16 amino acids. Germline assignment: CDR1 LGHNA and CDR2 YNFKEQ. The V segment lost 7 bases and the J segment 0 bases; nucleotides outside the gene matches: 10. CDR3 amino acids: CASNGWGGESTDTQYF. DNA of the CDR3: TGTGCCAGCAACGGGTGGGGGGGGGAAAGCACAGATACGCAGTATTTT.

This clonotype was seen at least ten times. This chain joins TRBV18 and TRBJ2-3; D is uncertain. Trimming shortened V by 1 base and J by 6 bases, and 2 bases separated the two germline ends. This CDR3 contains 11 residues. CDR1 is KGHSH, CDR2 LQKENI, per germline. The CDR3 DNA reads TGTGCCAGCTCACCACTGGATACGCAGTATTTT. Residues: CASSPLDTQYF.

This clonotype was seen at least ten times. The V call is TRBV19, the J call TRBJ2-3; 9 nucleotides match TRBD1. The germline gives CDR1 LNHDA, CDR2 SQIVND (reference sequence). This CDR3 is 15 amino acids long. Trimming at V came to 3 bases and at J to 2 bases, leaving 3 bases not matched to a gene. The CDR3 DNA is TGTGCCAGTAGTATGGACAGGGGACACACAGATACGCAGTATTTT. Translation: CASSMDRGHTDTQYF.

On this clonotype: The CDR3 ends on some other residue instead of the conserved phenylalanine or tryptophan, so this is likely a read error. Because the CDR3's place on the DNA is in doubt, the DNA is left out and the CDR3 is given as listed by TCRdb. This chain uses TRBV19 with TRBJ1-5. The CDR3 spans 10 amino acids, including both terminal residues. CDR1 is LNHDA and CDR2 is SQIVND in the germline V gene (reference sequence). CDR3 protein: CASSIDHGGI.

This clonotype appeared many times. This rearrangement joins TRBV15 to TRBJ2-3, with 11 bases matching TRBD1. There are 18 residues in the CDR3. Trimming took 3 bases from V and 5 from J; bases not matched to a gene: 13. Germline CDR1 LNHNV, CDR2 YYDKDF (reference sequence). CDR3 sequence: CATSSPRPGTGGGDTQYF. CDR3 DNA sequence: TGTGCCACCAGCAGCCCCCGTCCCGGGACAGGGGGGGGAGATACGCAGTATTTT.

This chain links TRBV2 with TRBJ2-7; tentative D call: TRBD2 (6 bases). CDR3 length: 15 residues. CDR1 is SNHLY and CDR2 is FYNNEI in the germline V gene. V dropped 0 bases and J dropped 5 bases, with 14 bases sitting between them. The CDR3 here is CASSEAGGVGNEQYF. CDR3 nucleotides: TGTGCCAGCAGTGAAGCTGGAGGGGTGGGTAACGAGCAGTACTTC.

This clonotype was counted at least ten times. A much larger clone differs by one base, so this may be a read error. The DNA of the CDR3 is TGCAGTGCTTGGACAGGGGATCATGGCTCCACCTTC. Amino acid sequence: CSAWTGDHGSTF. The genes are TRBV20-1 and TRBJ1-2, with 9 bases that match TRBD1. This CDR3 region has 12 residues. The germline gives CDR1 DFQATT, CDR2 SNEGSKA (reference sequence).

On this clonotype: A much larger clone lies a single base off, so this may be a read error. The chain employs TRBV5-1 and TRBJ2-1, with 7 positions matching TRBD2. CDR1 is SGHRS, CDR2 YFSETQ, per germline. This CDR3 spans 16 amino acids. The V and J ends lost 0 bases and 3 bases, in that order; junction bases with no gene match: 6. CDR3 in DNA: TGCGCCAGCAGCTTGGCGGTGGCGGGGGTCTACAATGAGCAGTTCTTC. Protein: CASSLAVAGVYNEQFF.

In the case of this clonotype: This may come from a read error, since a much larger clone is one base off. The chain has TRBV6-2 or TRBV6-3 and TRBJ1-4, with 10 nucleotides matching TRBD1. V lost 4 bases to trimming and J lost 7 bases; unmatched junction nucleotides: 6. The CDR3 covers 15 residues. Germline V gene sequence: CDR1 MNHEY, CDR2 SVGEGT. The DNA for the CDR3 is TGTGCCAGCAGTTGCTCGACAGGGGGCGGTGAAAAACTGTTTTTT. This encodes CASSCSTGGGEKLFF.

This clonotype was counted a single time. The rearrangement joins TRBV29-1 to TRBJ2-7; tentative D call: TRBD1 (6 bases). CDR1 and CDR2 from the germline V gene are SQVTM and ANQGSEA. With 6 bases removed from V and 1 base from J, the gap between germline ends came to 10 bases. This CDR3 has 12 residues. The CDR3 bases are TGCAGCGTCCAACAGGGATCCTACGAGCAGTACTTC. This codes for CSVQQGSYEQYF.

This clonotype was counted ten times or more. DNA for the CDR3: TGTGCCAGCAGCTCGTGGACTAGCACTGCCGAGCAGTACTTC. It is translated as CASSSWTSTAEQYF. The chain carries TRBV3-1 and TRBJ2-7; 8 bases line up with TRBD2. V lost 5 bases to trimming and J lost 6 bases; unmatched junction nucleotides: 9. Germline CDR1 reads LGHDT; CDR2 reads YNNKEL (reference sequence). The length of the CDR3 is 14 residues.

This clonotype was recorded at least ten times. The J gene is TRBJ2-7, the V gene TRBV7-8, with TRBD2 matching 12 bases. CDR3 length: 14 amino acids. V was clipped by 4 bases and J by 3 bases; unmatched bases: 1. Per germline, CDR1 SGHVS and CDR2 FQNEAQ. The CDR3 nucleotides read TGTGCCAGCAGCTCGGGACTAGCGGGCTACGAGCAGTACTTC. Translation gives CASSSGLAGYEQYF.

In this sample, this clonotype turned up many times. The rearrangement joins TRBV9 to TRBJ2-3; 8 bases align to TRBD1. The trim removed 3 bases at V and 5 bases at J, leaving 5 bases unmatched. The CDR3 totals 14 residues. In germline, CDR1 is SGDLS, CDR2 YYNGEE. Here the CDR3 DNA reads TGTGCCAGCAGCGCCGGACAGGGCGGAGATACGCAGTATTTT. Its protein is CASSAGQGGDTQYF. The whole variable domain, remainder taken from reference TRBV9 and TRBJ2-3, is DSGVTQTPKHLITATGQRVTLRCSPRSGDLSVYWYQQSLDQGLQFLIQYYNGEERAKGNILERFSAQQFPDLHSELNLSSLELGDSALYFCASSAGQGGDTQYFGPGTRLTVL.

This clonotype came up many times. The V call is TRBV29-1, the J call TRBJ2-7; a possible D gene is TRBD1 (5 bases). Germline values: CDR1 SQVTM, CDR2 ANQGSEA. The CDR3 spans 11 residues. The ends were cut back, 2 bases at V and 5 bases at J, with 7 bases in the middle. The DNA for the CDR3 is TGCAGCGTTGAAAGGGGCAACGAGCAGTACTTC. Translating it yields CSVERGNEQYF.

This chain links TRBV24-1 with TRBJ1-2; TRBD1 is a possible D gene (6 bases). Trimming took off 5 bases at V and 4 bases at J, with 19 bases between the two ends. Germline values: CDR1 KGHDR, CDR2 SFDVKD. This CDR3 is 16 amino acids long. The CDR3 here is CATSARAGVTSYGYTF. CDR3 nucleotide sequence: TGTGCCACCAGTGCTAGGGCAGGGGTAACCTCCTATGGCTACACCTTC.

Regarding this clonotype: The limits of the CDR3 on the DNA are not certain, so only TCRdb's listed CDR3 is given. The V and J genes are TRBV12-5 and TRBJ2-5; the table's D call, TRBD1, was not checked against the DNA. Including both end residues, the CDR3 is 22 amino acids long. The germline V gene has CDR1 LGHNT and CDR2 FRNRAP. The CDR3 sequence is CASSLSGRRNYGYTFGSGTQYF.